This entry lists 24 T cell receptor beta chains sequenced from one sample in a study of blood T cell repertoires in COVID-19. Data came from immunoSEQ multiplex PCR; TCRdb stores just in-frame clones and leaves some out. This sample yields 260,000 or so clones, of which 75% to 85% are seen a single time; 4% to 5% belongs to the top ten. Source material: peripheral blood. The receptors originated from a woman between 65 and 79 years old with acute or convalescent COVID-19.

The rearrangement uses TRBV4-2 and TRBJ2-3, with D perhaps matching TRBD1 (6 bases). The CDR3 sequence is 14 residues long. CDR1 is LGHNA, CDR2 YNFKEQ, per germline. Deletions cut 4 bases from V and 6 bases from J, with 14 bases between. CDR3 nucleotides: TGTGCCAGCAGCCGCACAGGGAGTGGGGATACGCAGTATTTT. Translation: CASSRTGSGDTQYF.

The J gene is TRBJ1-2, the V gene TRBV7-2; 7 nucleotides match TRBD1. J was trimmed by 8 bases and V by 4 bases; bases with no gene match: 13. Germline assignment: CDR1 SGHTA and CDR2 FQGNSA. The CDR3 is 15 amino acids. DNA for the CDR3: TGTGCCAGCAGCTCCCGTTTTGAGGGGGCGGGCGGCTACACCTTC. It translates to CASSSRFEGAGGYTF.

The rearrangement uses TRBV15 and TRBJ2-7; D ambiguous. This CDR3 spans 14 amino acids. V lost 5 bases and J lost 3, with 14 bases in between. The germline V gene encodes CDR1 LNHNV and CDR2 YYDKDF (reference sequence). CDR3 in DNA: TGTGCCACCAGCGAGCGAGACCTACTCTACGAGCAGTACTTC. It translates to CATSERDLLYEQYF. The complete variable domain, with remaining parts taken from reference TRBV15 and TRBJ2-7, reads DAMVIQNPRYQVTQFGKPVTLSCSQTLNHNVMYWYQQKSSQAPKLLFHYYDKDFNNEADTPDNFQSRRPNTSFCFLDIRSPGLGDTAMYLCATSERDLLYEQYFGPGTRLTVT.

V is TRBV2 and J is TRBJ1-5; weak D call: TRBD1 (6 bases). CDR1 and CDR2 (germline): SNHLY, FYNNEI. The CDR3 totals 13 residues. V lost 6 bases and J 6 bases, leaving 12 bases between the germline ends. In DNA form, the CDR3 reads TGTGCCAGCAGCCCACAGGGCGGTCAGCCCCAGCATTTT. Protein product: CASSPQGGQPQHF.

This clone was recorded only once. The J gene is TRBJ1-1, the V gene TRBV9; D gene unclear. CDR1 is SGDLS, CDR2 YYNGEE, per germline. The V end was cut by 0 bases, the J end by 4 bases, with 7 bases between. The CDR3 is made up of 13 amino acids. CDR3 region: CASSVAPSTEAFF. In DNA, the CDR3 is TGTGCCAGCAGCGTAGCCCCCAGCACTGAAGCTTTCTTT.

The chain uses TRBV7-6 and TRBJ1-5; the match to TRBD1 covers 9 bases. There are 15 residues in the CDR3. Germline V gives CDR1 SGHVS, CDR2 FNYEAQ. Trimming cost V 1 base and J 6 bases; bases outside gene matches: 4. CDR3 in amino acids: CASSLGTGAGQPQHF. In DNA form, the CDR3 reads TGTGCCAGCAGCTTAGGGACAGGGGCAGGTCAGCCCCAGCATTTT.

The V call is TRBV27, the J call TRBJ2-3; 7 nucleotides agree with TRBD1. This CDR3 spans 15 amino acids. Trimming at V came to 5 bases and at J to 2 bases, leaving 7 bases not matched to a gene. Germline values: CDR1 MNHEY, CDR2 SMNVEV (reference sequence). Written as DNA, the CDR3 is TGTGCCAGCAGTCTACAAGGGACAGTCACAGATACGCAGTATTTT. As protein: CASSLQGTVTDTQYF.

The rearrangement links TRBV9 to TRBJ2-1, with 11 bases that match TRBD1. Germline values: CDR1 SGDLS, CDR2 YYNGEE. The V and J ends lost 4 bases and 8 bases, in that order; junction bases with no gene match: 11. The CDR3 has 16 amino acids. CDR3 sequence reads: CASSTRTGGDSDEQFF. DNA for the CDR3: TGTGCCAGCAGCACCCGGACAGGGGGCGATAGCGATGAGCAGTTCTTC.

This chain links TRBV6-2 or TRBV6-3 with TRBJ1-2, with TRBD1 matching 8 bases. The CDR3 contains 14 residues. The germline CDR1 and CDR2 sequences are MNHEY and SVGEGT. The ends lost 6 bases at V and 3 bases at J; junction bases unmatched: 6. Here the CDR3 reads CASSRGTGDYGYTF. In DNA, the CDR3 is TGTGCCAGCAGCCGCGGGACAGGCGACTATGGCTACACCTTC.

The rearrangement uses TRBV28 and TRBJ1-1; 10 bases are shared with TRBD1. After removal of 7 bases from V and 1 base from J, the junction contained 12 bases not matched to a gene. The length of the CDR3 is 17 residues. From germline, CDR1 is MDHEN and CDR2 SYDVKM. CDR3 amino acids: CASTLAGTGVPNTEAFF. CDR3 DNA: TGTGCCAGCACCCTTGCTGGGACAGGGGTCCCGAACACTGAAGCTTTCTTT.

This clone was recorded only once. The V gene is TRBV6-2 or TRBV6-3, the J gene TRBJ2-1, with unresolved D. This CDR3 spans 15 amino acids. CDR1 MNHEY and CDR2 SVGEGT come from the germline V gene. V was trimmed by 3 bases and J by 0 bases, leaving 9 bases between them. This chain's CDR3 is CASSYRVSSYNEQFF. Written as DNA, the CDR3 is TGTGCCAGCAGTTATCGAGTGAGCTCCTACAATGAGCAGTTCTTC.

The rearrangement uses TRBV13 and TRBJ2-5, with D possibly being TRBD2 (5 bases). CDR3 length: 11 residues. Trimming removed 3 bases at V and 7 bases at J, with 6 bases between. Germline V CDR1 and CDR2: PRHDT, FYEKMQ (reference sequence). The CDR3 loop is CASSFGGTQYF. CDR3 DNA: TGTGCCAGCAGCTTTGGAGGGACCCAGTACTTC.

This chain joins TRBV6-1 and TRBJ2-2; TRBD2 matches 9 bases. With V trimmed by 8 bases and J by 5 bases, 9 bases remained unmatched. Per the germline V gene, CDR1 is MNHNS and CDR2 is SASEGT. This CDR3 contains 15 residues. The CDR3 region has the DNA TGTGCCAGCGCTCAGCGGGGGGCCCAAACCGGGGAGCTGTTTTTT. Translation: CASAQRGAQTGELFF.

This sequence joins TRBV5-4 and TRBJ2-5; 11 bases line up with TRBD1. The CDR3 length is 15 residues. Germline V CDR1 and CDR2: SGHNT, YYREEE (reference sequence). V was pared by 4 bases and J by 3 bases, with 5 bases of the junction left unmatched. CDR3 DNA: TGTGCCAGCAGCAAACTGGGACAGGGGGAAGAGACCCAGTACTTC. This translates into CASSKLGQGEETQYF.

V gene TRBV4-3 combines with J gene TRBJ1-6, with 10 bases fitting TRBD1. Germline V gives CDR1 LGHNA, CDR2 YSLEER. J gave up 6 bases and V 5 bases, and 4 bases lay outside the gene matches. This CDR3 region has 15 residues. The CDR3 protein is CASSYRDRGNSPLHF. The CDR3 DNA sequence: TGCGCCAGCAGCTACCGGGACAGGGGTAATTCACCCCTCCACTTT.

The chain combines TRBV6-1 with TRBJ1-2; the D gene is possibly TRBD1 (6 bases). CDR1 MNHNS and CDR2 SASEGT come from the germline V gene. The CDR3 covers 15 residues. V lost 2 bases to trimming and J lost 0 bases, with 10 bases between them. As DNA, the CDR3 is TGTGCCAGCAGTGAACTACACAGGGCTAACTATGGCTACACCTTC. This codes for CASSELHRANYGYTF.

This chain uses TRBV20-1 with TRBJ1-1; D perhaps matches TRBD1 (5 bases). The germline V gene encodes CDR1 DFQATT and CDR2 SNEGSKA (reference sequence). V lost 3 bases, J lost 2 bases, and 13 bases lay in between. This CDR3 has 14 amino acids. CDR3 coding DNA: TGCAGTGCTAGTACGGGGGGAAGTAACACTGAAGCTTTCTTT. It codes for CSASTGGSNTEAFF.

The chain has TRBV27 and TRBJ2-7; TRBD1 matches at 8 bases. This CDR3 is 16 amino acids long. CDR1 is MNHEY, CDR2 SMNVEV, per germline (reference sequence). V lost 0 bases and J lost 4; bases outside the gene matches: 8. CDR3 nucleotides: TGTGCCAGCAGTTTATCCCCCAGGGGGCTTGTATACGAGCAGTACTTC. Its protein product is CASSLSPRGLVYEQYF.

This clone came up once. V and J are TRBV30 and TRBJ1-2, with D maybe TRBD1 (5 bases). The CDR3 has 16 residues. Trimming stripped 0 bases from V and 3 bases from J, with 17 bases between. CDR1 and CDR2 (germline): GTSNPN, SVGIG (reference sequence). The CDR3 DNA reads as TGTGCCTGGAGTGTACGGTCGGGTCAGGGTGACTATGGCTACACCTTC. Protein sequence: CAWSVRSGQGDYGYTF. Full variable domain (outside the CDR3, taken from reference TRBV30 and TRBJ1-2): SQTIHQWPATLVQPVGSPLSLECTVEGTSNPNLYWYRQAAGRGLQLLFYSVGIGQISSEVPQNLSASRPQDRQFILSSKKLLLSDSGFYLCAWSVRSGQGDYGYTFGSGTRLTVV.

The chain is built from TRBV2 and TRBJ1-1; D ambiguous. This CDR3 region has 13 residues. The germline CDR1 and CDR2 sequences are SNHLY and FYNNEI. With 4 bases removed from V and 3 bases from J, the gap between germline ends came to 9 bases. CDR3 in DNA: TGTGCCAGCAGTGTGTATCGCGACACTGAAGCTTTCTTT. Its protein is CASSVYRDTEAFF.

The chain combines TRBV5-5 with TRBJ2-1; no clear D gene. Germline lookup yields CDR1 SGHKS and CDR2 YYEKEE (reference sequence). Trimming stripped 0 bases from V and 0 bases from J, with 13 bases between. This CDR3 comprises 17 residues. CDR3 DNA sequence: TGTGCCAGCAGCTTGGAAGGCGGTCCGAGCTCCTACAATGAGCAGTTCTTC. Protein: CASSLEGGPSSYNEQFF.

The V and J genes are TRBV15 and TRBJ1-1, with D maybe TRBD1 (5 bases). V shed 4 bases and J shed 0 bases, with 12 bases lying between them. The CDR3 has 15 amino acids. Germline loops: CDR1 LNHNV, CDR2 YYDKDF (reference sequence). The CDR3 protein is CATSTLDIMNTEAFF. As DNA, the CDR3 is TGTGCCACCAGCACCCTGGACATTATGAACACTGAAGCTTTCTTT. Combining the CDR3 with reference TRBV15 and TRBJ1-1 gives the whole variable domain DAMVIQNPRYQVTQFGKPVTLSCSQTLNHNVMYWYQQKSSQAPKLLFHYYDKDFNNEADTPDNFQSRRPNTSFCFLDIRSPGLGDTAMYLCATSTLDIMNTEAFFGQGTRLTVV.

V is TRBV5-4 and J is TRBJ1-4; 10 nucleotides agree with TRBD1. The CDR3 spans 14 residues. Per the germline V gene, CDR1 is SGHNT and CDR2 is YYREEE (reference sequence). With V trimmed by 3 bases and J by 8 bases, 4 bases remained unmatched. The CDR3 region has the DNA TGTGCCAGCAGCTCGGGACAGGGGCCCGAAAAACTGTTTTTT. Translated: CASSSGQGPEKLFF. The full variable domain, completed using reference TRBV5-4 and TRBJ1-4, is ETGVTQSPTHLIKTRGQQVTLRCSSQSGHNTVSWYQQALGQGPQFIFQYYREEENGRGNFPPRFSGLQFPNYSSELNVNALELDDSALYLCASSSGQGPEKLFFGSGTQLSVL.

The V gene is TRBV6-2 or TRBV6-3, the J gene TRBJ1-1; 10 bases fit TRBD1. V lost 5 bases to trimming and J lost 6 bases; unmatched junction nucleotides: 9. CDR1 is MNHEY and CDR2 is SVGEGT in the germline V gene. This CDR3 is 15 amino acids long. The CDR3 sequence: CASSDRTGGFAEAFF. CDR3 DNA: TGTGCCAGCAGTGACCGGACAGGGGGATTCGCTGAAGCTTTCTTT.